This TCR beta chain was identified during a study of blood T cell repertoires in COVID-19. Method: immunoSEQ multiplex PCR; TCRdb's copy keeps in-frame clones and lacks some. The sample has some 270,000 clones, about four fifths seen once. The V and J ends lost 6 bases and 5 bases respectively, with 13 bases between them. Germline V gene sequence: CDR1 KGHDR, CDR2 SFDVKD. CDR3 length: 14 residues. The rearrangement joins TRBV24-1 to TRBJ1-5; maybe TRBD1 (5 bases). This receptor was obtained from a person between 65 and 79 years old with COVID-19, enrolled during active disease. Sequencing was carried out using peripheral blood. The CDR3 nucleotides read TGTGCCACCAGTCGGGCGGGACGCTATCAGCCCCAGCATTTT. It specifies CATSRAGRYQPQHF.